This T cell receptor beta chain was recovered during a study of blood T cell repertoires in COVID-19. Looking at the study overall: Donors in the United States, Italy and Spain gave samples during acute or convalescent COVID-19.

In the original workflow: Estimated nucleated cell counts came from reference gene primer amplification. The protocol was immunoSEQ multiplex PCR, while the TCRdb copy is restricted to in-frame clones and leaves out a portion. Clonal size and the V and J genes are those of that table, whereas D and trimming came from the DNA. The sample yields 200,000 to 300,000 clones, 65% to 90% seen once. The germline CDR1 and CDR2 sequences are KGHSH and LQKENI. The CDR3 is made up of 16 amino acids. Trimming at V came to 4 bases and at J to 2 bases, leaving 9 bases not matched to a gene. V is TRBV18 and J is TRBJ2-7, with 9 bases lining up with TRBD1. The sample consisted of PBMCs or T cells enriched from blood (not recorded which). This sequence originates from a woman aged 45-60 years with acute COVID-19. The CDR3 region has the DNA TGTGCCAGCTCACGGGGGTCGGGGGACAGGGCCTACGAGCAGTACTTC. Encoded protein: CASSRGSGDRAYEQYF.